This T cell receptor beta chain appears in the sequencing data of a study of T cells in Graves' hyperthyroidism and ophthalmopathy. A lack of ophthalmopathy progression within 18 months defined stable Graves' hyperthyroidism. PBMCs were collected from a 10 ml volume of fresh peripheral blood. Per the germline V gene, CDR1 is SGDLS and CDR2 is YYNGEE. The V and J ends lost 0 bases and 2 bases, in that order; junction bases with no gene match: 9. The CDR3 totals 17 residues. A few counts support this clonotype. RNA transcripts were the template for amplifying TCR beta CDR3 regions. TCR CDR3 underwent first-round RT-PCR with the HTBI primer set. Via MiXCR, TCRdb re-called the multiplex PCR reads, giving one row per CDR3 protein. The sample holds 700,000 to 850,000 distinct CDR3 sequences, 35% seen once.

The rearrangement uses TRBV9 and TRBJ2-5; 8 bases are a match to TRBD2. The TCR sequence derives from a woman aged 40-49 years with Graves' hyperthyroidism. Sequenced material: blood. CDR3 sequence (DNA): TGTGCCAGCAGCGTAGGGGGAGGCGGGAGGCCACAAGAGACCCAGTACTTC. As protein: CASSVGGGGRPQETQYF.